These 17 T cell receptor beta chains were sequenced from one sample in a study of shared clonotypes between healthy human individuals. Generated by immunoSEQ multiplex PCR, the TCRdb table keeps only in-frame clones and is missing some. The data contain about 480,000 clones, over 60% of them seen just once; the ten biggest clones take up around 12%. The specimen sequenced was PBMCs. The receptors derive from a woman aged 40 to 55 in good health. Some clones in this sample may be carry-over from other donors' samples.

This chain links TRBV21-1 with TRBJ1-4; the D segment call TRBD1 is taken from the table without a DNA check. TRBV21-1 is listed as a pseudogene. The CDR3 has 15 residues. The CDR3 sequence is CASIPTGNDNEKLFF. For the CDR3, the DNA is TGTGCCAGCATCCCGACAGGGAATGATAATGAAAAACTGTTTTTT.

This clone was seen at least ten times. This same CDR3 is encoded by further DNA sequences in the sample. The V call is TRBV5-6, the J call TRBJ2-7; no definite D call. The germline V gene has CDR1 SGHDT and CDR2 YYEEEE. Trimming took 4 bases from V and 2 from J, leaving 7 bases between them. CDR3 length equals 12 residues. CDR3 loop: CASSTSTYEQYF. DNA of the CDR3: TGTGCCAGCAGCACTTCCACCTACGAGCAGTACTTC.

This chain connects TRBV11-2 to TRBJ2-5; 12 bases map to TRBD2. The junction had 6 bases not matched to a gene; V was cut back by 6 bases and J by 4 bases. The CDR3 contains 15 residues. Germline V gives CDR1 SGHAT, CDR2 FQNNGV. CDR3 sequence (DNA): TGTGCCAGCAGGCTACTAGCGGGAGGAGGAGAGACCCAGTACTTC. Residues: CASRLLAGGGETQYF.

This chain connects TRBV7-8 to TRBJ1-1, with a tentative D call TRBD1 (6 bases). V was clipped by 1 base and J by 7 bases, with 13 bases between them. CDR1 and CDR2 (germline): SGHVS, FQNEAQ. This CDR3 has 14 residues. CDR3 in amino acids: CASSLEGTINEAFF. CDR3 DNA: TGTGCCAGCAGCTTAGAGGGGACAATAAATGAAGCTTTCTTT.

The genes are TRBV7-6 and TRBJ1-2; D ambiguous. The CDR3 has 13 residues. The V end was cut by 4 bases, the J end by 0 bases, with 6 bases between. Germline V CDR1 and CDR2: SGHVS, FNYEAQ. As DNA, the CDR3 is TGTGCCAGCAGCTCGCGAACTAACTATGGCTACACCTTC. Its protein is CASSSRTNYGYTF. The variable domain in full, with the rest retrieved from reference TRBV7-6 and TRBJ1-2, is GAGVSQSPRYKVTKRGQDVALRCDPISGHVSLYWYRQALGQGPEFLTYFNYEAQQDKSGLPNDRFSAERPEGSISTLTIQRTEQRDSAMYRCASSSRTNYGYTFGSGTRLTVV.

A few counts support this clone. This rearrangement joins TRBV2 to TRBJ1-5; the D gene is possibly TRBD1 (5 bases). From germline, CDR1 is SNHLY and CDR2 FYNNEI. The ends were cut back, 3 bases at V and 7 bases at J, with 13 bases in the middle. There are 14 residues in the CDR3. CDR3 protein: CASSEGRGGQPQHF. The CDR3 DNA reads TGTGCCAGCAGTGAGGGGAGGGGAGGACAGCCCCAGCATTTT. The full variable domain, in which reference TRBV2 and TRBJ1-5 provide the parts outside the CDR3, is EPEVTQTPSHQVTQMGQEVILRCVPISNHLYFYWYRQILGQKVEFLVSFYNNEISEKSEIFDDQFSVERPDGSNFTLKIRSTKLEDSAMYFCASSEGRGGQPQHFGDGTRLSIL.

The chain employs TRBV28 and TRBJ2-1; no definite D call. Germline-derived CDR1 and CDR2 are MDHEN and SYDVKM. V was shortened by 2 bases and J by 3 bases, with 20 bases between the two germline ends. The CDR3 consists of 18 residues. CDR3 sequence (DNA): TGTGCCAGCAGTTTAAATGGGCGGAACTTCTTATTCTACAATGAGCAGTTCTTC. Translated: CASSLNGRNFLFYNEQFF.

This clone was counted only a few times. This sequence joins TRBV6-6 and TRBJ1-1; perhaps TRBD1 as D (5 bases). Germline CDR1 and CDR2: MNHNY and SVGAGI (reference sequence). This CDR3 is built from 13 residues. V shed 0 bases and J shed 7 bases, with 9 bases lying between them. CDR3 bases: TGTGCCAGCAGTTACTCCGGGCAGGGTGAAGCTTTCTTT. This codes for CASSYSGQGEAFF.

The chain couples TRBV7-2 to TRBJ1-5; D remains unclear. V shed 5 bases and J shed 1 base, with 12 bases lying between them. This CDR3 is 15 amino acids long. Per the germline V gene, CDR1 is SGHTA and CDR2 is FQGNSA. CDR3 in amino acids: CASSPLGRSNQPQHF. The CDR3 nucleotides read TGTGCCAGCAGCCCCCTTGGGAGGAGCAATCAGCCCCAGCATTTT. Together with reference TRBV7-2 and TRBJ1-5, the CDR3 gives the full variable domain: GAGVSQSPSNKVTEKGKDVELRCDPISGHTALYWYRQSLGQGLEFLIYFQGNSAPDKSGLPSDRFSAERTGGSVSTLTIQRTQQEDSAVYLCASSPLGRSNQPQHFGDGTRLSIL.

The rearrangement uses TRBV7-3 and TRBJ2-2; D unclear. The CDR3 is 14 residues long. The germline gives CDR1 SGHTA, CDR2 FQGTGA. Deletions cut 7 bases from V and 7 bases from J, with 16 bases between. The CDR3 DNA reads TGTGCCAGCAAATCCCCTGTAGTGGGCGGGGAGCTGTTTTTT. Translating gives CASKSPVVGGELFF.

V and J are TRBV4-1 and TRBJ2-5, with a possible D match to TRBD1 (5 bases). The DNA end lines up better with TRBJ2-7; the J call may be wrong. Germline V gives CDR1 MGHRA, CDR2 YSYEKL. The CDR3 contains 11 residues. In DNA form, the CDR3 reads TGCGCCAGCAGCCAACAGGGCGAGCAGTACTTC. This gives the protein CASSQQGEQYF.

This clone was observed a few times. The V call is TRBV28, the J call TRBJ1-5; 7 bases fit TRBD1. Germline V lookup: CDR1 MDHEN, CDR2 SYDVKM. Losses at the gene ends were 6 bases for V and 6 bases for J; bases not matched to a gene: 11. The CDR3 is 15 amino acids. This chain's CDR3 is CASREDRPSPQPQHF. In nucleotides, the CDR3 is TGTGCCAGCAGGGAGGACAGGCCCAGCCCTCAGCCCCAGCATTTT.

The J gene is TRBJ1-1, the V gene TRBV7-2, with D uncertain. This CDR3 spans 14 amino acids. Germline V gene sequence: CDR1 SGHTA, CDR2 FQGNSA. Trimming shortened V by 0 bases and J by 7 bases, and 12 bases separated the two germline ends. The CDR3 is CASSLAAFIDEAFF. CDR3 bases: TGTGCCAGCAGCTTAGCGGCCTTTATTGATGAAGCTTTCTTT.

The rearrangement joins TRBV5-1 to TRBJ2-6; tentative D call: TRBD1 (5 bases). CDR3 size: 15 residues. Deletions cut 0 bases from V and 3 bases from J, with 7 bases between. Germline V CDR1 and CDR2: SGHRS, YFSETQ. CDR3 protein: CASSLEGVGANVLTF. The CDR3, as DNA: TGCGCCAGCAGCTTGGAAGGGGTTGGGGCCAACGTCCTGACTTTC.

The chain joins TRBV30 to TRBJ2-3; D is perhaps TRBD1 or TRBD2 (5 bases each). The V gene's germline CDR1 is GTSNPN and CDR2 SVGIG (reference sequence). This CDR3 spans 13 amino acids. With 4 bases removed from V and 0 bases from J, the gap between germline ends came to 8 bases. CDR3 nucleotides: TGTGCCTGGACCCGGGACAGCACAGATACGCAGTATTTT. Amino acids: CAWTRDSTDTQYF.

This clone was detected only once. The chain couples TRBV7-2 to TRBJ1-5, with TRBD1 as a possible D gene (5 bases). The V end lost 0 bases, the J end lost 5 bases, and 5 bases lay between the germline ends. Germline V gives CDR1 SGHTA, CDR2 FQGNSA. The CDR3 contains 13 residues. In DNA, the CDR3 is TGTGCCAGCAGCTTAGCAGGGGATCAGCCCCAGCATTTT. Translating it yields CASSLAGDQPQHF. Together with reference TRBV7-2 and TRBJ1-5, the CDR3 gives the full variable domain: GAGVSQSPSNKVTEKGKDVELRCDPISGHTALYWYRQSLGQGLEFLIYFQGNSAPDKSGLPSDRFSAERTGGSVSTLTIQRTQQEDSAVYLCASSLAGDQPQHFGDGTRLSIL.

The chain's CDR3 is CASSEGFRGRGTQYF. Written as DNA, the CDR3 is TGTGCCAGCAGTGAAGGTTTCAGGGGGCGCGGGACCCAGTACTTC. V usage is TRBV2 and J usage is TRBJ2-5; TRBD1 aligns across 8 bases. Germline CDR1 reads SNHLY; CDR2 reads FYNNEI. The CDR3 consists of 15 residues. With 1 base clipped from V and 7 bases from J, the junction kept 8 bases outside the gene matches.